A selection of T cell receptor beta chains follows, all from one sample in a study of T cell changes during pregnancy in multiple sclerosis. Repertoires were generated with immunoSEQ multiplex PCR, while TCRdb's copy carries only in-frame clones and drops some. The table includes 91,000 or so clones, approximately 92% detected once. The starting material was peripheral blood, obtained after pregnancy. These receptors all stem from a female donor with multiple sclerosis, enrolled in a pregnancy study. Both conserved end residues are trimmed from each CDR3. A D gene is named only where the DNA matches it firmly.

d_call	v_call	j_call	cdr3_aa
NA	TRBV13	TRBJ1-2	ASSLVQGTFPNYGYT
TRBD1	TRBV7-9	TRBJ2-7	ASSLGQGAYEQY
NA	TRBV30	TRBJ2-2	ACSEESHRAWRTGELF
NA	TRBV29-1	TRBJ2-3	SVEEGSSTDTQY
TRBD2	TRBV5-1	TRBJ2-1	ASSLATSGRGYEQF
NA	TRBV7-9	TRBJ2-5	ASSLAETQY
TRBD2	TRBV4-2	TRBJ2-2	ASTGGERGNTGELF
NA	TRBV6-1	TRBJ2-7	ASSPDAGGGYEQY
NA	TRBV4-3	TRBJ1-2	ASSQDSQGWYGYT
NA	TRBV5-1	TRBJ2-7	ASSSDSLYNEQY